The rows below give T cell receptor beta chains drawn from one sample of a study of blood T cell repertoires in COVID-19. Sequencing was performed with immunoSEQ multiplex PCR; in TCRdb, only in-frame clones are kept and a portion is missing. The sample contains around 210,000 clones, just over 85% of which appear only once. The source material was peripheral blood. These receptors came from a man between 18 and 29 years old with active or convalescent COVID-19. CDR3s include the opening cysteine and the closing phenylalanine or tryptophan. The D gene is left open where the match is weak. Size is stated for part of the rows, as once, few or many counts, or as a class when the clone is expanded.

d_gene: NA
abundance: NA
v_gene: TRBV5-6
j_gene: TRBJ1-6
CDR3nt: TGTGCCAGCAGCTTGGCGGCAGGTCTTAATTCACCCCTCCACTTT
CDR3aa: CASSLAAGLNSPLHF

d_gene: TRBD1
abundance: once
v_gene: TRBV2
j_gene: TRBJ1-4
CDR3nt: TGTGCCAGCAGACCCGGACAGGGAGGGGCAACTAATGAAAAACTGTTTTTT
CDR3aa: CASRPGQGGATNEKLFF

d_gene: NA
abundance: NA
v_gene: TRBV28
j_gene: TRBJ1-2
CDR3nt: TGTGCCAGCATGAGCTATGGCTACACCTTC
CDR3aa: CASMSYGYTF

d_gene: TRBD1
abundance: NA
v_gene: TRBV6-5
j_gene: TRBJ2-7
CDR3nt: TGTGCCAGCAGCCGGACAGGGAACCTTTACGAGCAGTACTTC
CDR3aa: CASSRTGNLYEQYF

d_gene: TRBD1
abundance: few
v_gene: TRBV10-3
j_gene: TRBJ1-5
CDR3nt: TGTGCCATCAGCTCAGGGACAGGGTCGGATCAGCCCCAGCATTTT
CDR3aa: CAISSGTGSDQPQHF

d_gene: NA
abundance: NA
v_gene: TRBV18
j_gene: TRBJ1-4
CDR3nt: TGTGCCAGCTCAAAAGGCGGGGAAGGGCCCCTCGAAAAACTGTTTTTT
CDR3aa: CASSKGGEGPLEKLFF

d_gene: NA
abundance: few
v_gene: TRBV18
j_gene: TRBJ1-3
CDR3nt: TGTGCCAGCTCAAAATCACAGGGTCCCTCTGGAAACACCATATATTTT
CDR3aa: CASSKSQGPSGNTIYF

d_gene: NA
abundance: few
v_gene: TRBV7-9
j_gene: TRBJ2-7
CDR3nt: TGTGCCAGCAGCGGGGGGACAGCCCCCCGACGTGAGCAGTACTTC
CDR3aa: CASSGGTAPRREQYF

d_gene: TRBD2
abundance: NA
v_gene: TRBV7-9
j_gene: TRBJ2-1
CDR3nt: TGTGCCAGCACCACTCAGGGCGGGAGCTACAATGAGCAGTTCTTC
CDR3aa: CASTTQGGSYNEQFF

d_gene: NA
abundance: NA
v_gene: TRBV3-1/TRBV3-2
j_gene: TRBJ1-2
CDR3nt: TGTGCCAGCAGCCCGCAGGGGTTCGGCGTTAACTATGGCTACACCTTC
CDR3aa: CASSPQGFGVNYGYTF

d_gene: TRBD1
abundance: NA
v_gene: TRBV30
j_gene: TRBJ1-2
CDR3nt: TGTGCCTGGAGTGTACTGCGACAGGGGGCTGATGGCTACACCTTC
CDR3aa: CAWSVLRQGADGYTF

d_gene: TRBD1
abundance: NA
v_gene: TRBV5-4
j_gene: TRBJ1-1
CDR3nt: TGTGCCAGCAGCCAGGAACAGGGGACCGGGAACACTGAAGCTTTCTTT
CDR3aa: CASSQEQGTGNTEAFF

d_gene: TRBD2
abundance: NA
v_gene: TRBV7-9
j_gene: TRBJ2-3
CDR3nt: TGTGCCAGCAGCTTAATAGCGGGAGGGTCAGATACGCAGTATTTT
CDR3aa: CASSLIAGGSDTQYF

d_gene: NA
abundance: once
v_gene: TRBV5-4
j_gene: TRBJ2-1
CDR3nt: TGTGCCAGCAGCCGCGAGGCTAGCAACGTCCATGAGCAGTTCTTC
CDR3aa: CASSREASNVHEQFF

d_gene: NA
abundance: NA
v_gene: TRBV4-3
j_gene: TRBJ1-5
CDR3nt: TGCGCCAGCAGCCCCGGCAGGGGCAATCAGCCCCAGCATTTT
CDR3aa: CASSPGRGNQPQHF

d_gene: TRBD2
abundance: NA
v_gene: TRBV7-3
j_gene: TRBJ2-1
CDR3nt: TGTGCCAGCAGCCTGGGGGACTACTCCTACAATGAGCAGTTCTTC
CDR3aa: CASSLGDYSYNEQFF

d_gene: NA
abundance: once
v_gene: TRBV28
j_gene: TRBJ1-1
CDR3nt: TGTGCCAGCAGACCGGGACAACCGAACACTGAAGCTTTCTTT
CDR3aa: CASRPGQPNTEAFF

d_gene: NA
abundance: NA
v_gene: TRBV6-6
j_gene: TRBJ1-5
CDR3nt: TGTGCCAGCAGTTACTCTGGCCATCAGCCCCAGCATTTT
CDR3aa: CASSYSGHQPQHF

d_gene: NA
abundance: NA
v_gene: TRBV19
j_gene: TRBJ2-5
CDR3nt: TGTGCCAGTAGTATAGGACTAGGTGTTGAGACCCAGTACTTC
CDR3aa: CASSIGLGVETQYF

d_gene: NA
abundance: NA
v_gene: TRBV2
j_gene: TRBJ2-5
CDR3nt: TGTGCCAGCAGTGAAGAGTTAGGCAGGCGGGCGGAGACCCAGTACTTC
CDR3aa: CASSEELGRRAETQYF

d_gene: NA
abundance: NA
v_gene: TRBV19
j_gene: TRBJ2-1
CDR3nt: TGTGCCAGTAGTATACCTGGGGGGTTTAATGAGCAGTTCTTC
CDR3aa: CASSIPGGFNEQFF

d_gene: TRBD1
abundance: NA
v_gene: TRBV24-1
j_gene: TRBJ2-1
CDR3nt: TGTGCCACCAGTCCCTCGGGACAGAAATACAATGAGCAGTTCTTC
CDR3aa: CATSPSGQKYNEQFF

d_gene: TRBD2
abundance: NA
v_gene: TRBV6-2/TRBV6-3
j_gene: TRBJ2-1
CDR3nt: TGTGCCAGCAGTTACTCCGGTCCCGGGACTAGCGGGGGGTACAATGAGCAGTTCTTC
CDR3aa: CASSYSGPGTSGGYNEQFF

d_gene: NA
abundance: NA
v_gene: TRBV7-2
j_gene: TRBJ2-1
CDR3nt: TGTGCCAGCAGTTCCGGGGGCTACAATGAGCAGTTCTTC
CDR3aa: CASSSGGYNEQFF

d_gene: NA
abundance: NA
v_gene: TRBV2
j_gene: TRBJ2-7
CDR3nt: TGTGCCAGCACCCCACAGGGATCATCCTACGAGCAGTACTTC
CDR3aa: CASTPQGSSYEQYF

d_gene: NA
abundance: NA
v_gene: TRBV29-1
j_gene: TRBJ1-1
CDR3nt: TGCAGCGGCCGACGTCTGGGCAGCACTGAAGCTTTCTTT
CDR3aa: CSGRRLGSTEAFF

d_gene: NA
abundance: NA
v_gene: TRBV19
j_gene: TRBJ1-2
CDR3nt: TGTGCCAGTAGTCTGGCGCGGGGGAATGGCTACACCTTC
CDR3aa: CASSLARGNGYTF

d_gene: NA
abundance: NA
v_gene: TRBV19
j_gene: TRBJ1-1
CDR3nt: TGTGCCAGTGGGGGCCCTGGGGCTTTCTTT
CDR3aa: CASGGPGAFF